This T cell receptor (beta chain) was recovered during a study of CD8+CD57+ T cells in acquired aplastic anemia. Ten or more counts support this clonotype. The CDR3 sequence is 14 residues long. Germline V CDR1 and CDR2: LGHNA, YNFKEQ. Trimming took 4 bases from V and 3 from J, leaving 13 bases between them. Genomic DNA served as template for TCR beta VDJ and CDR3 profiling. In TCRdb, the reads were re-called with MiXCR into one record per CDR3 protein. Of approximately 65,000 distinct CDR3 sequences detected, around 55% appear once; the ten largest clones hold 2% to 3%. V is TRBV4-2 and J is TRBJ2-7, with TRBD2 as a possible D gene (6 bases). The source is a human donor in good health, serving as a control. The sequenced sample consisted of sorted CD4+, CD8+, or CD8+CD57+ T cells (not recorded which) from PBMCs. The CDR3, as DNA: TGTGCCAGCAGCCGCGGGACGGAAGTCTACGAGCAGTACTTC. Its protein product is CASSRGTEVYEQYF.